The source of this T cell receptor (beta chain) is a study of shared clonotypes between healthy human individuals. Details on this clone: As yet, its antigen is unknown.

Only CD45RO-negative cells positively selected for CCR7 counted as naive CD8 cells, so terminally differentiated effector memory CD45RA+ cells were excluded. The study's findings and limits: The sole specimen, blood, was sampled, and tissue repertoires likely differ.

Germline loops: CDR1 LNHDA, CDR2 SQIVND (reference sequence). V was cut by 6 bases and J by 3 bases, with 6 bases left in between. This CDR3 is 11 amino acids long. Assay used: immunoSEQ multiplex PCR; TCRdb lists only in-frame clones, some missing. The data hold roughly 2.1 million clones, with more than 85% observed a single time. The rearrangement uses TRBV19 and TRBJ2-7, with D maybe TRBD1 (5 bases). This TCR was sampled from a man between 18 and 29 years old in good health. Some clones in this sample may be carry-over from other donors' samples. Sample: naive CD8+ T cells from PBMCs. The chain's CDR3 is CASRGDYEQYF. The DNA of the CDR3 is TGTGCCAGTAGAGGGGACTACGAGCAGTACTTC.